A single sample is the source of the 26 T cell receptor beta chains below, sequenced in a study of T cell changes during pregnancy in multiple sclerosis. The table came from immunoSEQ multiplex PCR; TCRdb's copy has only in-frame clones and leaves some out. The data show about 89,000 clones, around 94% seen once. The sequencing used peripheral blood, collected in the third trimester of pregnancy. The receptors come from a female donor with multiple sclerosis, enrolled in a pregnancy study.

The chain joins TRBV5-1 to TRBJ2-1, with 7 bases matching TRBD2. Germline-derived CDR1 and CDR2 are SGHRS and YFSETQ. CDR3 length: 18 residues. The V and J ends lost 0 bases and 3 bases, in that order; junction bases with no gene match: 12. The DNA of the CDR3 is TGCGCCAGCAGCTTGGGGGGGGGAGGGGCTTCGAACTACAATGAGCAGTTCTTC. It codes for CASSLGGGGASNYNEQFF.

The DNA for the CDR3 is TGTGCCTGTAAATGGGGAGGACTAAGCAATCAGCCCCAGCATTTT. This encodes CACKWGGLSNQPQHF. The rearrangement joins TRBV30 to TRBJ1-5, with unresolved D. The CDR3 consists of 15 residues. The germline gives CDR1 GTSNPN, CDR2 SVGIG (reference sequence). V shed 6 bases and J shed 1 base, with 16 bases lying between them.

The chain employs TRBV19 and TRBJ1-1; TRBD1 agrees at 11 bases. The length of the CDR3 is 19 residues. The junction had 10 bases not matched to a gene; V was cut back by 0 bases and J by 1 base. The V gene's germline CDR1 is LNHDA and CDR2 SQIVND (reference sequence). For the CDR3, the DNA is TGTGCCAGTAGTATAGATCTGGGACAGGGGGAGCACGGGAACACTGAAGCTTTCTTT. This gives the protein CASSIDLGQGEHGNTEAFF.

This clone was recorded only once. The chain has TRBV7-7 and TRBJ2-1; TRBD2 matches at 16 bases. The CDR3 sequence is 16 residues long. Germline CDR1 SSHAT, CDR2 FNYEAQ (reference sequence). Trimming took 1 base from V and 8 from J; bases not matched to a gene: 2. CDR3 sequence reads: CASSLVGTSGRDEQFF. For the CDR3, the DNA is TGTGCCAGCAGCTTAGTGGGGACTAGCGGGAGGGATGAGCAGTTCTTC.

The genes are TRBV4-1 and TRBJ2-7, with 11 bases aligning to TRBD1. The V gene's germline CDR1 is MGHRA and CDR2 YSYEKL. This CDR3 spans 15 amino acids. The trim removed 3 bases at V and 4 bases at J, leaving 5 bases unmatched. The CDR3 DNA reads as TGCGCCAGCAGCCATCCGGGACAGGGGGTTTACGAGCAGTACTTC. This sequence encodes CASSHPGQGVYEQYF.

The V call is TRBV27, the J call TRBJ1-2; TRBD1 matches 10 bases. The germline V gene has CDR1 MNHEY and CDR2 SMNVEV (reference sequence). The V and J ends lost 0 bases and 3 bases, in that order; junction bases with no gene match: 4. The CDR3 has 16 residues. The CDR3 sequence: CASSLSGTGVDYGYTF. The DNA for the CDR3 is TGTGCCAGCAGTTTATCCGGGACAGGGGTGGACTATGGCTACACCTTC.

This chain connects TRBV18 to TRBJ2-2; possible D gene TRBD2, 5 bases. Germline CDR1 reads KGHSH; CDR2 reads LQKENI. This CDR3 is 14 amino acids long. Trimming pared 8 bases from V and 7 bases from J, leaving 17 bases between. This CDR3 is CASGTRDRIGELFF. In nucleotides, the CDR3 is TGTGCCAGCGGTACCCGGGATCGTATCGGGGAGCTGTTTTTT.

In DNA form, the CDR3 reads TGCGCCAGCGGCGAGGCCCTAGCGGGAGGGCGGGGTGAGCAGTTCTTC. Protein product: CASGEALAGGRGEQFF. The chain recombines TRBV4-3 with TRBJ2-1, with 12 bases matching TRBD2. After removal of 8 bases from V and 9 bases from J, the junction contained 14 bases not matched to a gene. CDR1 LGHNA and CDR2 YSLEER come from the germline V gene. This CDR3 spans 16 amino acids.

The CDR3, as DNA: TGTGCCAGTAGCCCAGGGGCGACGGATGAAAAACTGTTTTTT. Its translation: CASSPGATDEKLFF. The chain carries TRBV19 and TRBJ1-4; possible D gene TRBD1, 6 bases. The germline V gene has CDR1 LNHDA and CDR2 SQIVND (reference sequence). The CDR3 loop spans 14 amino acids. Trimming left V 6 bases short and J 6 bases short, with 14 bases between. Complete variable domain (other parts from reference TRBV19 and TRBJ1-4): DGGITQSPKYLFRKEGQNVTLSCEQNLNHDAMYWYRQDPGQGLRLIYYSQIVNDFQKGDIAEGYSVSREKKESFPLTVTSAQKNPTAFYLCASSPGATDEKLFFGSGTQLSVL.

The V gene is TRBV4-3, the J gene TRBJ2-3; tentative D call: TRBD2 (6 bases). V was clipped by 0 bases and J by 6 bases, with 10 bases between them. This CDR3 spans 14 amino acids. Germline lookup yields CDR1 LGHNA and CDR2 YSLEER. CDR3 in DNA: TGCGCCAGCAGCCAAGATCCGGGGGTGGATACGCAGTATTTT. It specifies CASSQDPGVDTQYF.

This chain connects TRBV5-1 to TRBJ1-1; 8 bases are a match to TRBD1. Trimming removed 4 bases from V and 0 bases from J; junction bases left unmatched: 8. CDR3 length: 16 amino acids. Germline CDR1 SGHRS, CDR2 YFSETQ. In DNA, the CDR3 is TGCGCCAGCAGCCATGGGACAGGCTTTATGAACACTGAAGCTTTCTTT. Translation gives CASSHGTGFMNTEAFF.

The chain couples TRBV9 to TRBJ2-1; D unresolved. The CDR3 runs to 12 residues. In germline, CDR1 is SGDLS, CDR2 YYNGEE. V lost 0 bases to trimming and J lost 7 bases, with 5 bases between them. The DNA of the CDR3 is TGTGCCAGCAGCGTAGGCTATAATGAGCAGTTCTTC. Residues: CASSVGYNEQFF. Complete variable domain (other parts from reference TRBV9 and TRBJ2-1): DSGVTQTPKHLITATGQRVTLRCSPRSGDLSVYWYQQSLDQGLQFLIQYYNGEERAKGNILERFSAQQFPDLHSELNLSSLELGDSALYFCASSVGYNEQFFGPGTRLTVL.

The chain combines TRBV10-1 with TRBJ2-5; possibly TRBD1 for D (6 bases). Germline CDR1 WNHNN, CDR2 SYGVQD (reference sequence). The CDR3 length is 13 residues. The V and J ends lost 6 bases and 2 bases respectively, with 10 bases between them. The DNA of the CDR3 is TGCGCCAGCAGCACAGGGCTGCAAGAGACCCAGTACTTC. Translating it yields CASSTGLQETQYF.

The rearrangement uses TRBV19 and TRBJ2-1, with no clear D. Germline lookup yields CDR1 LNHDA and CDR2 SQIVND (reference sequence). V dropped 3 bases and J dropped 2 bases, with 11 bases sitting between them. The CDR3 totals 15 residues. CDR3 DNA sequence: TGTGCCAGTAGTATTGGCGGTTCCCCCTACAATGAGCAGTTCTTC. Its translation: CASSIGGSPYNEQFF.

CDR3 nucleotides: TGTGCCAGCAGCCGACAGGGGGGACTAGCTAACTATGGCTACACCTTC. Translating it yields CASSRQGGLANYGYTF. V usage is TRBV27 and J usage is TRBJ1-2, with 9 bases aligning to TRBD1. Looked up from germline, CDR1 is MNHEY and CDR2 is SMNVEV (reference sequence). The CDR3 extends over 16 amino acids. V gave up 6 bases and J gave up 0 bases; unmatched junction bases: 8.

The chain combines TRBV11-2 with TRBJ1-6; no clear D gene. Germline-derived CDR1 and CDR2 are SGHAT and FQNNGV. Trimming shortened V by 1 base and J by 8 bases, and 12 bases separated the two germline ends. The CDR3 is made up of 15 amino acids. As DNA, the CDR3 is TGTGCCAGCAGCTTAGGTGGGGAGGTTCATTCACCCCTCCACTTT. This sequence encodes CASSLGGEVHSPLHF.

The chain couples TRBV7-9 to TRBJ2-1; tentative D call: TRBD2 (6 bases). With 0 bases removed from V and 8 bases from J, the gap between germline ends came to 11 bases. This CDR3 has 14 residues. Germline V gene data show CDR1 as SEHNR and CDR2 as FQNEAQ (reference sequence). The CDR3 region has the DNA TGTGCCAGCAGCTTAGCGCTTCGGGAGCATGAGCAGTTCTTC. The encoded protein is CASSLALREHEQFF.

This clone came up once. The V and J genes are TRBV19 and TRBJ1-4, with a possible D match to TRBD1 (5 bases). The V and J ends lost 4 bases and 6 bases respectively, with 12 bases between them. Germline-derived CDR1 and CDR2 are LNHDA and SQIVND (reference sequence). This CDR3 contains 14 residues. CDR3 DNA sequence: TGTGCCAGTAGTACGAAGGGGTTGGATGAAAAACTGTTTTTT. Residues: CASSTKGLDEKLFF. The entire variable domain, with the rest obtained from reference TRBV19 and TRBJ1-4, is as follows: DGGITQSPKYLFRKEGQNVTLSCEQNLNHDAMYWYRQDPGQGLRLIYYSQIVNDFQKGDIAEGYSVSREKKESFPLTVTSAQKNPTAFYLCASSTKGLDEKLFFGSGTQLSVL.

The CDR3, as DNA: TGTGCCAGCAGTTACGGGAGTCCCTACGAGCAGTACTTC. Translated: CASSYGSPYEQYF. The V gene is TRBV28, the J gene TRBJ2-7, with D perhaps TRBD2 (6 bases). The V gene lost 4 bases and the J gene lost 2 bases, with 9 bases spanning the gap. The germline V gene has CDR1 MDHEN and CDR2 SYDVKM. The CDR3 length is 13 residues. The whole variable domain, filled in from reference TRBV28 and TRBJ2-7, reads DVKVTQSSRYLVKRTGEKVFLECVQDMDHENMFWYRQDPGLGLRLIYFSYDVKMKEKGDIPEGYSVSREKKERFSLILESASTNQTSMYLCASSYGSPYEQYFGPGTRLTVT.

The V gene is TRBV27, the J gene TRBJ1-1, with 9 bases that match TRBD1. From germline, CDR1 is MNHEY and CDR2 SMNVEV (reference sequence). The CDR3 runs to 15 residues. V trimming: 5 bases; J trimming: 1 base; junction bases outside the gene matches: 5. The CDR3, as DNA: TGTGCCAGCAGTGTCGGGACAGGGCCGAACACTGAAGCTTTCTTT. It encodes CASSVGTGPNTEAFF.

V and J are TRBV5-5 and TRBJ2-7, with D perhaps matching TRBD1 (6 bases). This CDR3 has 15 amino acids. Deletions cut 6 bases from V and 3 bases from J, with 19 bases between. Germline V gene lookup returns CDR1 SGHKS and CDR2 YYEKEE (reference sequence). The CDR3: CASTQQETGYYEQYF. The CDR3 bases are TGTGCCAGCACCCAGCAGGAGACAGGTTACTACGAGCAGTACTTC.

The rearrangement uses TRBV19 and TRBJ2-1, with D perhaps TRBD1 (6 bases). This CDR3 has 13 amino acids. Germline CDR1 is LNHDA and CDR2 is SQIVND (reference sequence). V was cut by 5 bases and J by 4 bases, with 9 bases left in between. This CDR3 is CASSWDTYNEQFF. CDR3 sequence (DNA): TGTGCCAGTAGTTGGGACACATACAATGAGCAGTTCTTC.

The chain links TRBV13 to TRBJ2-7, with D hard to call. Germline CDR1 reads PRHDT; CDR2 reads FYEKMQ (reference sequence). V was shortened by 5 bases and J by 3 bases, with 11 bases between the two germline ends. This CDR3 is 13 amino acids long. CDR3 sequence reads: CASSRLSLYEQYF. The CDR3 DNA is TGTGCCAGCAGCAGACTTAGCCTCTACGAGCAGTACTTC.

This chain uses TRBV5-8 with TRBJ1-5; a possible D gene is TRBD1 (6 bases). Germline V gene lookup returns CDR1 SGHTS and CDR2 YDEGEE. The V end lost 2 bases, the J end lost 2 bases, and 8 bases lay between the germline ends. The CDR3 spans 14 residues. Written as DNA, the CDR3 is TGTGCCAGCAGCTTCAGGGGTGGCAATCAGCCCCAGCATTTT. Translating gives CASSFRGGNQPQHF. Full variable domain (remainder filled in from reference TRBV5-8 and TRBJ1-5): EAGVTQSPTHLIKTRGQQATLRCSPISGHTSVYWYQQALGLGLQFLLWYDEGEERNRGNFPPRFSGRQFPNYSSELNVNALELEDSALYLCASSFRGGNQPQHFGDGTRLSIL.

J is TRBJ1-2 and V is TRBV10-2; TRBD1 matches 10 bases. Trimming cost V 8 bases and J 5 bases; bases outside gene matches: 8. The CDR3 is 14 residues long. Germline V CDR1 and CDR2: WSHSY, SAAADI. Here the CDR3 DNA reads TGCGCCAGCTTGTTTGCGGGACAGGGGTATGGCTACACCTTC. Translated: CASLFAGQGYGYTF.

In its sample, this clone was seen once. The chain combines TRBV27 with TRBJ1-5; tentative D call: TRBD1 (5 bases). Germline CDR1 and CDR2: MNHEY and SMNVEV (reference sequence). The CDR3 loop spans 14 amino acids. V was pared by 8 bases and J by 4 bases, with 15 bases between. The CDR3 bases are TGTGCCAGCTCACAGGTCGGCCTGAATCAGCCCCAGCATTTT. Translating gives CASSQVGLNQPQHF.